The clone carrying this T cell receptor (beta chain) occurred a few times. The antigen remains undetermined. The data derive from a study of T cells in Graves' hyperthyroidism and ophthalmopathy. Study findings and constraints: Appearing also in blood were most of the thyroid clonotypes expanded above 0.001.

Fresh peripheral blood, approximately 10 ml, was the source of the PBMCs. TCR beta CDR3 region amplification was performed from RNA transcripts. The TCR CDR3 was amplified in a first-round RT-PCR using the HTBI primer set. Using its own MiXCR run on the multiplex PCR reads, TCRdb lists one record per CDR3 protein. The table has approximately 530,000 distinct CDR3 sequences, around 15% seen once. What was sequenced was blood. This clonotype was obtained from a young woman with Graves' hyperthyroidism.

DNA for the CDR3: TGTGCCACTGCAGTAGGGGGCCCGTATGGCTACACCTTC. It encodes CATAVGGPYGYTF. This sequence joins TRBV10-3 and TRBJ1-2; 7 nucleotides align to TRBD1. This CDR3 is 13 amino acids long. Germline V gene data show CDR1 as ENHRY and CDR2 as SYGVKD. With V trimmed by 10 bases and J by 5 bases, 10 bases remained unmatched.